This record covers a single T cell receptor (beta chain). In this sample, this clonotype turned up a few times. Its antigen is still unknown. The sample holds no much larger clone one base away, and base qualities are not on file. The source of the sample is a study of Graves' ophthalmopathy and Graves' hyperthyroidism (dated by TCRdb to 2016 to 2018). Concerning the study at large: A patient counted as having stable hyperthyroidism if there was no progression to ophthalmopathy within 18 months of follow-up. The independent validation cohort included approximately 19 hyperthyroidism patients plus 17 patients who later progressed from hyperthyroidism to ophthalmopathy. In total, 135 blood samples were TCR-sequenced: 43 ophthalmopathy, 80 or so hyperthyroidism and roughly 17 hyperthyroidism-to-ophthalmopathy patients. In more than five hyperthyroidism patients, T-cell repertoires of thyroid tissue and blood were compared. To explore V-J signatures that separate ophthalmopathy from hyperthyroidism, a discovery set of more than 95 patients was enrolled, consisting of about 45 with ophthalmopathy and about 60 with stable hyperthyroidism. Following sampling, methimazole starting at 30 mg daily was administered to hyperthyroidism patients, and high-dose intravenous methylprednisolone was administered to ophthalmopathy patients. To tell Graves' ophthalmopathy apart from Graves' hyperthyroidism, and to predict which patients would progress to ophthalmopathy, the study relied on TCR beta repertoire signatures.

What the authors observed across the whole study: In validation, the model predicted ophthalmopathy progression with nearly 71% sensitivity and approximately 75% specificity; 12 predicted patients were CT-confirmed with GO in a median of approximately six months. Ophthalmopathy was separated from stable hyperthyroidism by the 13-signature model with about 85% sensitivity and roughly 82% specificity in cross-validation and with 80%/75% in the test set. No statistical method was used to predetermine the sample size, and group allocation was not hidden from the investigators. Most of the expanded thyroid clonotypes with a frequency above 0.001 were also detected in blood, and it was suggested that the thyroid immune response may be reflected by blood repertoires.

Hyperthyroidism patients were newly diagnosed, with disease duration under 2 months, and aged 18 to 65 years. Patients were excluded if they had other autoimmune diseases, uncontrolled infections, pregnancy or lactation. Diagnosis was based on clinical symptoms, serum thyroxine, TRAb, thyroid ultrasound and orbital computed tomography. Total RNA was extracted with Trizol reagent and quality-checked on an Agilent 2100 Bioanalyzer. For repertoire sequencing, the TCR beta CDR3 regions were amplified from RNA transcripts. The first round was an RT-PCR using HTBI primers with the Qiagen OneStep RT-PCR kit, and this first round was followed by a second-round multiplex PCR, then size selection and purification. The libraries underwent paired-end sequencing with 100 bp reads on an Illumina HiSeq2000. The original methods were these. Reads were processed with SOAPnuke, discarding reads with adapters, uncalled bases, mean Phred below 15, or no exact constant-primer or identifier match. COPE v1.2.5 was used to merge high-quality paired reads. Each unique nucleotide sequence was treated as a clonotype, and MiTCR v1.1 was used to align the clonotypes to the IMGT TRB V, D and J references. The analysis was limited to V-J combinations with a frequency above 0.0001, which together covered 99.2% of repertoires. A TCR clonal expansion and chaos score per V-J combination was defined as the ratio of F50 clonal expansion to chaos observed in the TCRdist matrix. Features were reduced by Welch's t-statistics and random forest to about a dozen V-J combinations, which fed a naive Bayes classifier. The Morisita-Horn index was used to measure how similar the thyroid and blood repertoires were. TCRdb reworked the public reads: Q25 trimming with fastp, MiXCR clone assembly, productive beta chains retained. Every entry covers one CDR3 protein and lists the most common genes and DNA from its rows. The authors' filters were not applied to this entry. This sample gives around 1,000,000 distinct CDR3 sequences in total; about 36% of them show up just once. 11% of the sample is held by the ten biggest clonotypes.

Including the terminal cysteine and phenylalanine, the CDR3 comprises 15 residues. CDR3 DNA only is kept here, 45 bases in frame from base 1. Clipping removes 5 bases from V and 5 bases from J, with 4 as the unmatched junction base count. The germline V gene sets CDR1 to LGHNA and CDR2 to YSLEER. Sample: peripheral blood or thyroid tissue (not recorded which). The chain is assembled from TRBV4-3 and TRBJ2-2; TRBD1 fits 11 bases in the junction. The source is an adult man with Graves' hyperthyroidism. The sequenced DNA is TGCGCCAGCAGCAAGGGACAGGGGGATACCGGGGAGCTGTTTTTT. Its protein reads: CASSKGQGDTGELFF.